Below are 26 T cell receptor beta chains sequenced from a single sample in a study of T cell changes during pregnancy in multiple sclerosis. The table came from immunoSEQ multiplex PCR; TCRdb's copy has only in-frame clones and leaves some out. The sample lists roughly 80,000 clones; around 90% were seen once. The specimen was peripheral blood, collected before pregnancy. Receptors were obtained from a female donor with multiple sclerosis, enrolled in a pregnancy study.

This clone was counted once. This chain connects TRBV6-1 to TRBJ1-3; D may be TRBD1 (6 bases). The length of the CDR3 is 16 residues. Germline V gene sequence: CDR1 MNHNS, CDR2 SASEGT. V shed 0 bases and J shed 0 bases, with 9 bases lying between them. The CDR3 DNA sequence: TGTGCCAGCAGTGAAGCAACAGGGCCCTCTGGAAACACCATATATTTT. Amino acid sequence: CASSEATGPSGNTIYF.

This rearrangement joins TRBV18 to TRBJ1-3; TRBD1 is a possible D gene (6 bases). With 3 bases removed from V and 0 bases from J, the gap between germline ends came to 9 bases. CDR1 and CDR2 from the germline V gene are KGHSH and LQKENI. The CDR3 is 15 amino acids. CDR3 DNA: TGTGCCAGCTCACCGACAGGATCCTCTGGAAACACCATATATTTT. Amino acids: CASSPTGSSGNTIYF. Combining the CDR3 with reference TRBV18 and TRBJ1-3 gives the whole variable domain NAGVMQNPRHLVRRRGQEARLRCSPMKGHSHVYWYRQLPEEGLKFMVYLQKENIIDESGMPKERFSAEFPKEGPSILRIQQVVRGDSAAYFCASSPTGSSGNTIYFGEGSWLTVV.

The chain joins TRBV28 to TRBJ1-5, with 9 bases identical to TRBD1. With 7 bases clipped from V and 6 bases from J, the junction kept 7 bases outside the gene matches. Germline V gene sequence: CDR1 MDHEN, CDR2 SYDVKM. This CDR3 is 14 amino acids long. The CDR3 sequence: CASTEQGASQPQHF. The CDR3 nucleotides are TGTGCCAGCACTGAACAGGGGGCAAGTCAGCCCCAGCATTTT.

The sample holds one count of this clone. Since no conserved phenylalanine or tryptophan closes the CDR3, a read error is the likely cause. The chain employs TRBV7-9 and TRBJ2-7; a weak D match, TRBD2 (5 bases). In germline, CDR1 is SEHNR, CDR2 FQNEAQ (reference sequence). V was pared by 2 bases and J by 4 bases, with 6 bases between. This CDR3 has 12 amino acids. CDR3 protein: CASSLTGYEQYL. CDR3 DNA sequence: TGTGCCAGCAGCTTAACGGGGTACGAGCAGTACCTC.

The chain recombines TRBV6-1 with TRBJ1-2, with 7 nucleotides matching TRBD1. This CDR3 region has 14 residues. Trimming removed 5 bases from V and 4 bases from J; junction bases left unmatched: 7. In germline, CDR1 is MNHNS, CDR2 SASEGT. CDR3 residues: CASSPRQGSYGYTF. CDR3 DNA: TGTGCCAGCAGTCCCCGACAGGGATCCTATGGCTACACCTTC.

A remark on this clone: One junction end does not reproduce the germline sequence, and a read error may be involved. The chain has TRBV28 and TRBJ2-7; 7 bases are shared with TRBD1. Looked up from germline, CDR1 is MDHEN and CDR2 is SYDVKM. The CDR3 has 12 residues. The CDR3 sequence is CASSPGTATYRF. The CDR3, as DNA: TGTGCCAGCAGTCCAGGGACAGCCACTTACCGCTTC.

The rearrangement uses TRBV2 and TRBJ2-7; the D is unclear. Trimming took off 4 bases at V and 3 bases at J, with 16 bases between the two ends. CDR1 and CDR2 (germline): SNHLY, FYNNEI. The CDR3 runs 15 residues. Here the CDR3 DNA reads TGTGCCAGCAGTGTGGCTCGCGGATTAAACTACGAGCAGTACTTC. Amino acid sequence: CASSVARGLNYEQYF.

CDR3 nucleotide sequence: TGTGCCAGCACTCAGGGATACAATGAGCAGTTCTTC. Its protein product is CASTQGYNEQFF. This chain uses TRBV2 with TRBJ2-1, with D possibly being TRBD1 (5 bases). V lost 7 bases to trimming and J lost 4 bases, with 8 bases between them. The germline CDR1 and CDR2 sequences are SNHLY and FYNNEI. This CDR3 spans 12 amino acids.

The CDR3 protein is CASSTRDRGQETQYF. Here the CDR3 DNA reads TGTGCCAGCAGCACCCGGGACAGGGGGCAAGAGACCCAGTACTTC. V gene TRBV5-4 combines with J gene TRBJ2-5, with 11 bases fitting TRBD1. After removal of 4 bases from V and 2 bases from J, the junction contained 4 bases not matched to a gene. The length of the CDR3 is 15 residues. Germline V gene lookup returns CDR1 SGHNT and CDR2 YYREEE (reference sequence).

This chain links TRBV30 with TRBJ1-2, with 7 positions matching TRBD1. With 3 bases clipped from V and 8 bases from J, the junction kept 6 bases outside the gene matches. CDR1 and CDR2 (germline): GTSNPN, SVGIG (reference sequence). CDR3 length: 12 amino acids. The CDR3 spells CAWRVGRGGYTF. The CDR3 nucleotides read TGTGCCTGGAGGGTGGGCAGGGGGGGCTACACCTTC.

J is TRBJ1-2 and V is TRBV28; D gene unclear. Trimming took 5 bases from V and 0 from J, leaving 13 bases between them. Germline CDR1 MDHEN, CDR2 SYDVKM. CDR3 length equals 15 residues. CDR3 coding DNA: TGTGCCAGCAGTGCTCCCGGTCGGTCTAACTATGGCTACACCTTC. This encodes CASSAPGRSNYGYTF.

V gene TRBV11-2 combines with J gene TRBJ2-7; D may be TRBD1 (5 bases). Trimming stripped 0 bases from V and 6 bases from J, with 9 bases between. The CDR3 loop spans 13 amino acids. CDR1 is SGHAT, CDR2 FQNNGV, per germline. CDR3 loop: CASSLDRGGEQYF. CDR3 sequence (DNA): TGTGCCAGCAGCTTAGATAGGGGCGGCGAGCAGTACTTC.

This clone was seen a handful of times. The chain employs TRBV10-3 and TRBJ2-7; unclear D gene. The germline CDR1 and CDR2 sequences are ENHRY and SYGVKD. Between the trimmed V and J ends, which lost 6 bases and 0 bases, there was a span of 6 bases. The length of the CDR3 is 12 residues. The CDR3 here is CAIRQPSYEQYF. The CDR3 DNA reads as TGTGCCATCAGACAGCCCTCCTACGAGCAGTACTTC.

CDR3 sequence: CASSLSQGGVNEQFF. The CDR3, as DNA: TGTGCCAGCTCACTAAGTCAGGGAGGGGTCAATGAGCAGTTCTTC. The J gene is TRBJ2-1, the V gene TRBV18; 7 bases agree with TRBD2. The ends lost 4 bases at V and 6 bases at J; junction bases unmatched: 9. This CDR3 is 15 amino acids long. The V gene's germline CDR1 is KGHSH and CDR2 LQKENI.

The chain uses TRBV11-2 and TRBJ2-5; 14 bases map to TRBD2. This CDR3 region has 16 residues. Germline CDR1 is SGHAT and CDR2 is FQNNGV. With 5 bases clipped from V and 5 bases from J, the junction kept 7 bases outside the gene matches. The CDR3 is CASSPGTSGSHETQYF. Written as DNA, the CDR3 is TGTGCCAGCAGCCCGGGGACTAGCGGGAGTCATGAGACCCAGTACTTC.

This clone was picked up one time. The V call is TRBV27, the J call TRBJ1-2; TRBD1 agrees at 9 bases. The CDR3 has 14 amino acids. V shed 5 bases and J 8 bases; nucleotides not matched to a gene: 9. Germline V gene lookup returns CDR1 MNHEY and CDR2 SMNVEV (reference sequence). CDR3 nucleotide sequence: TGTGCCAGCAGTCCACGGGACAGGGTCGGGGGCTACACCTTC. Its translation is CASSPRDRVGGYTF.

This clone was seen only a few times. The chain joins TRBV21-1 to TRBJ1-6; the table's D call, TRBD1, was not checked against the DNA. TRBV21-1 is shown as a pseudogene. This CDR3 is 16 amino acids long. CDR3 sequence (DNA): TGTGCCAGCAGCAAAGAGCGGCCAGGGGGCAGTTCACCCCTCCACTTT. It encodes CASSKERPGGSSPLHF.

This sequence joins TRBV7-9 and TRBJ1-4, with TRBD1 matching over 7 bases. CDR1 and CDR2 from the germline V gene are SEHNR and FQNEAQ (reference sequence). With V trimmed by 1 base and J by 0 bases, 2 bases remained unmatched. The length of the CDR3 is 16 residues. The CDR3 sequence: CASSLGTGATNEKLFF. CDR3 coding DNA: TGTGCCAGCAGCTTAGGGACAGGAGCAACTAATGAAAAACTGTTTTTT.

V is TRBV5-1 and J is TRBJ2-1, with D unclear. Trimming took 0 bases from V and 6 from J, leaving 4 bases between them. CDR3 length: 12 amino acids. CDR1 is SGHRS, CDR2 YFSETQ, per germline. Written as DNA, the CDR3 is TGCGCCAGCAGCTTGGTTCTCAATGAGCAGTTCTTC. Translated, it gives CASSLVLNEQFF.

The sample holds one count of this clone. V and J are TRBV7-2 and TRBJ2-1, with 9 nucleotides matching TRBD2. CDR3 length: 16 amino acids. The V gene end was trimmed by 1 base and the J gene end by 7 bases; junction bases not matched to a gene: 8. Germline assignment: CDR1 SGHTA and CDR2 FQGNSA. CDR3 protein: CASSLGPLAGGNEQFF. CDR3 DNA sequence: TGTGCCAGCAGCTTAGGTCCACTAGCGGGTGGGAATGAGCAGTTCTTC.

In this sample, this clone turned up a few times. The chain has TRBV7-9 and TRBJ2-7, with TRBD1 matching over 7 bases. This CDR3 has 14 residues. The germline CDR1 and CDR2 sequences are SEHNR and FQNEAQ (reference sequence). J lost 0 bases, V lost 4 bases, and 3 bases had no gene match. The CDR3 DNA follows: TGTGCCAGCAGCTGGGACAGTCCCTCCTACGAGCAGTACTTC. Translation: CASSWDSPSYEQYF.

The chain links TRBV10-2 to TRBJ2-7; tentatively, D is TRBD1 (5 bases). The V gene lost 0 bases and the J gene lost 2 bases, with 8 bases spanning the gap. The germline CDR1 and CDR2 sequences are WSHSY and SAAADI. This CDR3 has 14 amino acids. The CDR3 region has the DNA TGCGCCAGCAGTGAGTCCGCAGGGACCTACGAGCAGTACTTC. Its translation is CASSESAGTYEQYF.

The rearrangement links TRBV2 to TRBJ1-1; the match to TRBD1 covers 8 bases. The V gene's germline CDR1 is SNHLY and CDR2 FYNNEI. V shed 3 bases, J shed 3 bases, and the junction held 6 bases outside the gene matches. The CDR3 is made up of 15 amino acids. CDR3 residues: CASSDEGQGHTEAFF. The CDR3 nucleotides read TGTGCCAGCAGTGATGAAGGACAGGGCCACACTGAAGCTTTCTTT.

The chain's CDR3 is CASSTTRSGNTIYF. The CDR3 DNA reads TGTGCCAGTAGTACGACACGATCTGGAAACACCATATATTTT. This chain links TRBV19 with TRBJ1-3; D not resolved. This CDR3 contains 14 residues. Germline V gives CDR1 LNHDA, CDR2 SQIVND (reference sequence). Trimming took off 4 bases at V and 1 base at J, with 8 bases between the two ends.

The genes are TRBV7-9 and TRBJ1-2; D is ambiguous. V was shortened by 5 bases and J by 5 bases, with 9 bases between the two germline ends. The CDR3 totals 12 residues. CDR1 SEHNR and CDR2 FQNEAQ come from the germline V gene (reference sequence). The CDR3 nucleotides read TGTGCCAGCAGCCCCGACGGGTATGGCTACACCTTC. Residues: CASSPDGYGYTF.

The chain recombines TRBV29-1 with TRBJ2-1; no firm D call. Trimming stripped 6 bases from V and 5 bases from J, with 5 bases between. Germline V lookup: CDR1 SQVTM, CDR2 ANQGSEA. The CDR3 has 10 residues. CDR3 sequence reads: CSVFDNEQFF. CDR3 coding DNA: TGCAGCGTGTTCGACAATGAGCAGTTCTTC.